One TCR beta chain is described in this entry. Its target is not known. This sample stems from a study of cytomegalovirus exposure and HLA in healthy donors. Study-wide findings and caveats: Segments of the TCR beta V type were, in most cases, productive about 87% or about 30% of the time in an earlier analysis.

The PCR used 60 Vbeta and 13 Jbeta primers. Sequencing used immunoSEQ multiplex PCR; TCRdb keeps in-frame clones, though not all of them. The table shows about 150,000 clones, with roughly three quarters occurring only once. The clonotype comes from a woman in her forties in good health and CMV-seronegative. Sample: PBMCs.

The CDR3 bases are TGTGCCAGCAGTTCCCGCAGGGAGGTGACCGGGGAGCTGTTTTTT. The encoded protein is CASSSRREVTGELFF. The genes are TRBV28 and TRBJ2-2, with D maybe TRBD2 (6 bases). From germline, CDR1 is MDHEN and CDR2 SYDVKM. V dropped 4 bases and J dropped 5 bases, with 14 bases sitting between them. The CDR3 sequence is 15 residues long. The full variable domain, completed using reference TRBV28 and TRBJ2-2, is DVKVTQSSRYLVKRTGEKVFLECVQDMDHENMFWYRQDPGLGLRLIYFSYDVKMKEKGDIPEGYSVSREKKERFSLILESASTNQTSMYLCASSSRREVTGELFFGEGSRLTVL.